The 14 T cell receptor beta chains given below trace back to one sample, sequenced in a study of regulatory T cells in long-lasting Graves disease. Regarding time point: persistent/refractory GD, antithyroid drugs over 5 years with positive TRAb. The TCR library was prepared using RNA isolated from PBMCs. TCR beta libraries were built with iRepertoire HTBI primers and Arm-PCR of CDR3 regions. TCRdb re-called the multiplex PCR reads through MiXCR, storing one row per CDR3 protein. The data hold 700,000 or so distinct CDR3 sequences, with 25% to 35% observed a single time. Sample: peripheral blood mononuclear cells (PBMCs), taken when the disease was refractory, from a patient treated with antithyroid drugs. The receptors were sampled from a female donor with Graves disease.

The CDR3 coding sequence is TGTGCCAGCAGTGTAGGACGGTTTCGGTACGAGCAGTACTTC. Translating it yields CASSVGRFRYEQYF. J is TRBJ2-7 and V is TRBV6-1; D gene uncertain. Trimming pared 4 bases from V and 4 bases from J, leaving 14 bases between. Germline V gives CDR1 MNHNS, CDR2 SASEGT. This CDR3 region has 14 residues.

The sample holds one count of this clonotype. The chain has TRBV29-1 and TRBJ1-5, with D uncertain. The V and J ends lost 4 bases and 5 bases respectively, with 12 bases between them. The CDR3 has 13 residues. Germline V gene sequence: CDR1 SQVTM, CDR2 ANQGSEA. The CDR3 sequence: CSVVGSADQPQHF. CDR3 bases: TGCAGCGTTGTTGGGTCGGCCGATCAGCCCCAGCATTTT.

This clonotype was seen more than once but under ten times. V and J are TRBV28 and TRBJ1-1; D might be TRBD1 (6 bases). Trimming removed 5 bases from V and 6 bases from J, with 22 bases in between. Germline V gene lookup returns CDR1 MDHEN and CDR2 SYDVKM. The CDR3 consists of 16 residues. CDR3 in DNA: TGTGCCAGCAGTCCCAACCGATTGGGGGCCCTACCTGAAGCTTTCTTT. Translation: CASSPNRLGALPEAFF.

This clonotype was counted only a few times. This sequence joins TRBV6-5 and TRBJ1-1; 7 bases match TRBD1. The CDR3 extends over 13 amino acids. With 2 bases clipped from V and 11 bases from J, the junction kept 8 bases outside the gene matches. Germline V lookup: CDR1 MNHEY, CDR2 SVGAGI. The CDR3 DNA follows: TGTGCCAGCAGTTACCGAGGGGGCTATAAGGCTTTCTTT. It yields the protein CASSYRGGYKAFF.

V usage is TRBV19 and J usage is TRBJ2-5, with 10 bases matching TRBD2. The CDR3 sequence is 16 residues long. The germline gives CDR1 LNHDA, CDR2 SQIVND (reference sequence). The junction had 11 bases not matched to a gene; V was cut back by 4 bases and J by 6 bases. The CDR3 nucleotides are TGTGCCAGTAGTACAGCGGGAGGGGTGGAGACGAAGACCCAGTACTTC. Translated: CASSTAGGVETKTQYF.

Only one count was recorded for this clonotype. A junction end diverges from the germline sequence, so it may reflect a read error. CDR3 in amino acids: CASSVDSGIGYIF. The CDR3 region has the DNA TGTGCCAGCAGTGTGGACAGCGGAATAGGCTACATCTTC. The rearrangement links TRBV2 to TRBJ1-2, with D perhaps matching TRBD1 (6 bases). Looked up from germline, CDR1 is SNHLY and CDR2 is FYNNEI. This CDR3 comprises 13 residues.

This clonotype was picked up a small number of times. The V gene is TRBV12-3 or TRBV12-4, the J gene TRBJ1-1; D uncertain. The CDR3 runs to 14 residues. Trimming removed 2 bases from V and 10 bases from J, with 17 bases in between. CDR3 coding DNA: TGTGCCAGCAGTTTATTGGCAGGCCCTGGAGTAGCTTTCTTT. Protein product: CASSLLAGPGVAFF.

The chain combines TRBV20-1 with TRBJ1-2, with 8 bases aligning to TRBD1. The CDR3 is made up of 15 amino acids. The junction had 12 bases not matched to a gene; V was cut back by 5 bases and J by 4 bases. Germline V gives CDR1 DFQATT, CDR2 SNEGSKA (reference sequence). This CDR3 reads CSAGTTGAIIYGYTF. The CDR3, as DNA: TGCAGTGCTGGAACGACAGGGGCCATAATCTATGGCTACACCTTC.

This clonotype appeared many times. The V call is TRBV2, the J call TRBJ1-5, with D uncertain. The V gene lost 9 bases and the J gene lost 0 bases, with 6 bases spanning the gap. This CDR3 has 12 amino acids. CDR1 and CDR2 from the germline V gene are SNHLY and FYNNEI. The chain's CDR3 is CARGTSNQPQHF. CDR3 DNA: TGTGCCAGAGGTACTAGCAATCAGCCCCAGCATTTT.

The chain couples TRBV3-1 to TRBJ1-2; no reliable D call. Trimming removed 5 bases from V and 8 bases from J, with 15 bases in between. Germline loops: CDR1 LGHDT, CDR2 YNNKEL (reference sequence). CDR3 length: 13 residues. Here the CDR3 reads CASSNRGADGYTF. CDR3 coding DNA: TGTGCCAGCAGCAACCGAGGCGCGGACGGCTACACCTTC.

This clonotype occurred many times. The chain couples TRBV28 to TRBJ1-1, with 9 nucleotides matching TRBD1. The V gene's germline CDR1 is MDHEN and CDR2 SYDVKM. V lost 6 bases to trimming and J lost 0 bases; unmatched junction nucleotides: 11. This CDR3 spans 17 amino acids. The CDR3, as DNA: TGTGCCAGCAGCCAACTGACAGGGGGGAAACTGAACACTGAAGCTTTCTTT. Amino acids: CASSQLTGGKLNTEAFF.

The chain is built from TRBV29-1 and TRBJ1-5; D gene ambiguous. Between the trimmed V and J ends, which lost 3 bases and 3 bases, there was a span of 6 bases. The CDR3 sequence is 12 residues long. Germline CDR1 and CDR2: SQVTM and ANQGSEA. The CDR3 coding sequence is TGCAGCGTTGATGAATTCAATCAGCCCCAGCATTTT. It is translated as CSVDEFNQPQHF.

This clonotype was counted many times. This chain joins TRBV28 and TRBJ1-4; perhaps TRBD1 as D (5 bases). The CDR3 contains 14 residues. The V gene lost 3 bases and the J gene lost 7 bases, with 12 bases spanning the gap. The germline CDR1 and CDR2 sequences are MDHEN and SYDVKM. CDR3 amino acids: CASSLGLSGEKLFF. CDR3 nucleotide sequence: TGTGCCAGCAGTTTGGGACTTTCTGGTGAAAAACTGTTTTTT.

This clonotype turned up a few times. V is TRBV19 and J is TRBJ1-2, with unresolved D. Germline V gives CDR1 LNHDA, CDR2 SQIVND (reference sequence). Trimming took off 3 bases at V and 7 bases at J, with 6 bases between the two ends. The CDR3 loop spans 11 amino acids. CDR3 sequence: CASSIRGGYTF. The CDR3 DNA reads as TGTGCCAGTAGTATCCGGGGTGGCTACACCTTC.